The 21 T cell receptor beta chains below all came from one sample that was sequenced in a study of T-cell memory formation after mild COVID-19. TCRdb re-called the 5' RACE reads through MiXCR, storing one row per CDR3 protein. Here the sample spans roughly 610,000 distinct CDR3 sequences, 17% being singletons. Sequenced input: PBMCs or a T cell subset sorted from them (not recorded which). The origin of the receptors is an adult woman who had mild COVID-19 (a few samples of this study predate the infection). Cell type and time point are not known.

The V call is TRBV27, the J call TRBJ1-1, with D unresolved. CDR1 and CDR2 (germline): MNHEY, SMNVEV (reference sequence). The CDR3 covers 13 residues. With 3 bases removed from V and 0 bases from J, the gap between germline ends came to 5 bases. For the CDR3, the DNA is TGTGCCAGCAGTTTCGAGATGAACACTGAAGCTTTCTTT. It codes for CASSFEMNTEAFF.

The chain has TRBV12-3 or TRBV12-4 and TRBJ2-5; 10 bases agree with TRBD1. The trim removed 6 bases at V and 5 bases at J, leaving 9 bases unmatched. This CDR3 has 15 residues. CDR3: CASSPPGQGHETQYF. In DNA, the CDR3 is TGTGCCAGCAGCCCCCCGGGACAGGGGCATGAGACCCAGTACTTC.

The chain carries TRBV7-9 and TRBJ2-2; D remains unclear. V dropped 8 bases and J dropped 1 base, with 8 bases sitting between them. Germline V gene sequence: CDR1 SEHNR, CDR2 FQNEAQ (reference sequence). The CDR3 length is 13 residues. The chain's CDR3 is CASEPGNTGELFF. CDR3 bases: TGTGCCAGCGAACCTGGGAACACCGGGGAGCTGTTTTTT. The full variable domain, its missing parts supplied by reference TRBV7-9 and TRBJ2-2, is DTGVSQNPRHKITKRGQNVTFRCDPISEHNRLYWYRQTLGQGPEFLTYFQNEAQLEKSRLLSDRFSAERPKGSFSTLEIQRTEQGDSAMYLCASEPGNTGELFFGEGSRLTVL.

This clonotype was seen a few times. The chain uses TRBV7-2 and TRBJ1-1; TRBD1 might be the D (6 bases). The CDR3 totals 14 residues. The V gene lost 7 bases and the J gene lost 0 bases, with 12 bases spanning the gap. The germline V gene encodes CDR1 SGHTA and CDR2 FQGNSA. CDR3 loop: CASNSDRLNTEAFF. CDR3 nucleotide sequence: TGTGCCAGCAACTCGGACAGACTGAACACTGAAGCTTTCTTT.

This clonotype has more than one count but fewer than ten. The chain uses TRBV7-2 and TRBJ1-6, with D possibly TRBD1 on 5 matching bases. CDR1 and CDR2 (germline): SGHTA, FQGNSA. The V end was cut by 2 bases, the J end by 7 bases, with 12 bases between. The CDR3 is 15 amino acids. CDR3 region: CASSLQGSPNSPLHF. The CDR3 coding sequence is TGTGCCAGCAGCTTACAGGGAAGCCCCAATTCACCCCTCCACTTT.

This clonotype was counted between two and nine times. This chain links TRBV19 with TRBJ1-4; TRBD1 aligns across 7 bases. Germline CDR1 is LNHDA and CDR2 is SQIVND (reference sequence). The CDR3 loop spans 16 amino acids. V shed 3 bases, J shed 4 bases, and the junction held 8 bases outside the gene matches. In nucleotides, the CDR3 is TGTGCCAGTAGTATTCCGACACAGGGGATTAATGAAAAACTGTTTTTT. Its protein is CASSIPTQGINEKLFF.

This clonotype has only a few counts. V usage is TRBV7-8 and J usage is TRBJ1-6, with TRBD1 identical over 9 bases. There are 20 residues in the CDR3. V was clipped by 3 bases and J by 1 base; unmatched bases: 13. Germline V lookup: CDR1 SGHVS, CDR2 FQNEAQ. CDR3 protein: CASSFSPGQGGRSYNSPLHF. CDR3 sequence (DNA): TGTGCCAGCAGCTTCAGCCCGGGACAGGGAGGGAGGTCCTATAATTCACCCCTCCACTTT.

This clonotype was recorded a few times. This chain connects TRBV12-5 to TRBJ2-1; no definite D call. The CDR3 is 12 amino acids. Germline values: CDR1 LGHNT, CDR2 FRNRAP. Trimming stripped 5 bases from V and 11 bases from J, with 13 bases between. The chain's CDR3 is CASGPRSGQQFF. The CDR3 region has the DNA TGTGCTAGTGGTCCGCGAAGTGGTCAGCAGTTCTTC.

This clonotype turned up a few times. The rearrangement uses TRBV7-2 and TRBJ2-7, with D uncertain. Germline loops: CDR1 SGHTA, CDR2 FQGNSA. This CDR3 has 13 residues. V dropped 1 base and J dropped 7 bases, with 11 bases sitting between them. DNA of the CDR3: TGTGCCAGCAGCTTAGAGGGCAGAAGGGAGCAGTACTTC. Translation gives CASSLEGRREQYF.

This clonotype was counted only a few times. V gene TRBV12-3 or TRBV12-4 combines with J gene TRBJ2-7; a possible D gene is TRBD1 (5 bases). V lost 0 bases and J lost 2, with 11 bases in between. The CDR3 length is 15 residues. The CDR3 nucleotides are TGTGCCAGCAGTTTAGCAGGGGCCTTAACCTACGAGCAGTACTTC. Encoded protein: CASSLAGALTYEQYF.

V gene TRBV6-2 or TRBV6-3 combines with J gene TRBJ2-7; TRBD1 might be the D (6 bases). Germline V lookup: CDR1 MNHEY, CDR2 SVGEGT. Deletions cut 5 bases from V and 3 bases from J, with 14 bases between. This CDR3 is built from 14 residues. The CDR3 region has the DNA TGTGCCAGCAGTCAAGGTTCAGGGGTCTACGAGCAGTACTTC. This encodes CASSQGSGVYEQYF.

The chain joins TRBV6-1 to TRBJ2-3; perhaps TRBD2 as D (6 bases). CDR3 length: 16 amino acids. Trimming took 2 bases from V and 1 from J, leaving 13 bases between them. CDR1 and CDR2 (germline): MNHNS, SASEGT. The CDR3 loop is CASSETSLARTDTQYF. The DNA of the CDR3 is TGTGCCAGCAGTGAAACCTCACTAGCCCGCACAGATACGCAGTATTTT.

This chain uses TRBV6-2 or TRBV6-3 with TRBJ2-6, with 10 bases identical to TRBD1. V gave up 6 bases and J gave up 0 bases; unmatched junction bases: 8. Germline V gene sequence: CDR1 MNHEY, CDR2 SVGEGT. The CDR3 covers 18 residues. Written as DNA, the CDR3 is TGTGCCAGCAGAATTCCGGGACAGGGGATCTCTGGGGCCAACGTCCTGACTTTC. Translation gives CASRIPGQGISGANVLTF.

This clonotype turned up a few times. This chain connects TRBV4-2 to TRBJ2-2, with 9 bases that match TRBD1. V dropped 1 base and J dropped 6; count of bases not matched to a gene: 9. In germline, CDR1 is LGHNA, CDR2 YNFKEQ. This CDR3 region has 17 residues. Written as DNA, the CDR3 is TGTGCCAGCAGCCAAGTCGTGGGGGACAGGGACCCCGGGGAGCTGTTTTTT. This codes for CASSQVVGDRDPGELFF.

This clonotype has more than one count but fewer than ten. The chain joins TRBV4-2 to TRBJ2-3; 9 bases match TRBD2. The germline CDR1 and CDR2 sequences are LGHNA and YNFKEQ. The CDR3 is 17 residues long. Trimming at V came to 1 base and at J to 6 bases, leaving 11 bases not matched to a gene. Here the CDR3 reads CASSQVLAGIIPDTQYF. Here the CDR3 DNA reads TGTGCCAGCAGCCAAGTCCTAGCGGGAATAATCCCGGATACGCAGTATTTT.

The V and J genes are TRBV7-2 and TRBJ1-5; D gene uncertain. V gave up 5 bases and J gave up 5 bases, with 16 bases separating them. The CDR3 totals 15 residues. Looked up from germline, CDR1 is SGHTA and CDR2 is FQGNSA. The CDR3 here is CASSPVVAGYQPQHF. The CDR3 DNA follows: TGTGCCAGCAGCCCCGTAGTCGCGGGATATCAGCCCCAGCATTTT.

There are a few counts of this clonotype. The chain couples TRBV24-1 to TRBJ1-5; no firm D call. CDR1 KGHDR and CDR2 SFDVKD come from the germline V gene. This CDR3 has 16 residues. V lost 2 bases to trimming and J lost 0 bases, with 10 bases between them. CDR3 residues: CATSDSDGNSNQPQHF. In nucleotides, the CDR3 is TGTGCCACCAGTGATTCCGACGGGAATAGCAATCAGCCCCAGCATTTT.

The rearrangement uses TRBV4-1 and TRBJ2-1, with 9 bases identical to TRBD2. The CDR3 is made up of 15 amino acids. Germline lookup yields CDR1 MGHRA and CDR2 YSYEKL. After removal of 2 bases from V and 7 bases from J, the junction contained 6 bases not matched to a gene. For the CDR3, the DNA is TGCGCCAGCAGCCAAAGGGCTAGCGGGGCTAATGAGCAGTTCTTC. Protein: CASSQRASGANEQFF.

This clonotype was picked up a small number of times. The V gene is TRBV15, the J gene TRBJ2-7; D unclear. Germline V lookup: CDR1 LNHNV, CDR2 YYDKDF (reference sequence). The V and J ends lost 1 base and 0 bases respectively, with 10 bases between them. The CDR3 extends over 15 amino acids. CDR3 sequence reads: CATSRGAVSSYEQYF. The CDR3 nucleotides are TGTGCCACCAGCAGAGGGGCCGTCAGCTCCTACGAGCAGTACTTC.

The V and J genes are TRBV24-1 and TRBJ2-1, with TRBD1 matching over 8 bases. The germline V gene has CDR1 KGHDR and CDR2 SFDVKD. Trimming cost V 1 base and J 3 bases; bases outside gene matches: 4. The CDR3 covers 16 residues. The CDR3: CATSDFAGGIYNEQFF. The CDR3 DNA reads as TGTGCCACCAGTGATTTTGCAGGGGGCATCTACAATGAGCAGTTCTTC.

As to this clonotype: A much larger clone differs by one base, so this may be a read error. The chain links TRBV11-2 to TRBJ2-7; TRBD2 is a possible D gene (6 bases). CDR1 is SGHAT and CDR2 is FQNNGV in the germline V gene. CDR3 size: 13 residues. V lost 1 base and J 4 bases, leaving 8 bases between the germline ends. CDR3 loop: CASSLGLEYEQYF. The CDR3 coding sequence is TGTGCCAGCAGCTTAGGACTAGAGTACGAGCAGTACTTC.